This T cell receptor (beta chain) was profiled in a study of technical replicates of blood from a handful of donors. Generated by immunoSEQ multiplex PCR, the TCRdb table keeps only in-frame clones and is missing some. The sample consists of about 88,000 clones, approximately 94% of them appearing once. Sequencing was carried out using T cells isolated from PBMCs. This sequence originates from a human donor in good health.

CDR3 sequence: CASSLLDRGRDTIYF. The CDR3 region has the DNA TGTGCCAGCAGCTTATTGGACAGGGGGCGGGACACCATATATTTT. This sequence joins TRBV7-9 and TRBJ1-3; 11 bases map to TRBD1. The CDR3 loop spans 15 amino acids. Germline loops: CDR1 SEHNR, CDR2 FQNEAQ (reference sequence). The junction had 5 bases not matched to a gene; V was cut back by 2 bases and J by 8 bases.